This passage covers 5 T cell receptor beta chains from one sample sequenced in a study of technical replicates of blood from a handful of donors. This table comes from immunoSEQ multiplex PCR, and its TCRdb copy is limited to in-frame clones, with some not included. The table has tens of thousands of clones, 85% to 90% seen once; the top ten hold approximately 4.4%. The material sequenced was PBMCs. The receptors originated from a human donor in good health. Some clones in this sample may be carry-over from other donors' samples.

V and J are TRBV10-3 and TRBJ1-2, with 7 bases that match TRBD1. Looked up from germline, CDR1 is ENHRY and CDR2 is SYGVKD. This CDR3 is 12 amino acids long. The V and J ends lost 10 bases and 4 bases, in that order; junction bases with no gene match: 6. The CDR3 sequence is CATTTGRYGYTF. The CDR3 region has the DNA TGTGCCACCACGACAGGGCGCTATGGCTACACCTTC.

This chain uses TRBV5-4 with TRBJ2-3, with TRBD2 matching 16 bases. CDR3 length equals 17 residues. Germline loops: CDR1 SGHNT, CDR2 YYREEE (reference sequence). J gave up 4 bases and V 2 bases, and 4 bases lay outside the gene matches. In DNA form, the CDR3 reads TGTGCCAGCAGCTTAGAGGGACTAGCGGGAGGGCCAGATACGCAGTATTTT. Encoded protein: CASSLEGLAGGPDTQYF.

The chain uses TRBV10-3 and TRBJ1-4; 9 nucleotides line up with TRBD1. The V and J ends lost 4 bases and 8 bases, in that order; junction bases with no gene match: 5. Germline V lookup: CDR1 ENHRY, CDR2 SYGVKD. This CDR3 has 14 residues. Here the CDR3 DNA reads TGTGCCATCAGTGCAACGACAGGGGGAGAAAAACTGTTTTTT. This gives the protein CAISATTGGEKLFF.

The CDR3 spells CASSRDQETQYF. CDR3 in DNA: TGTGCCAGTAGTCGGGACCAAGAGACCCAGTACTTC. The chain uses TRBV19 and TRBJ2-5; D gene ambiguous. Germline values: CDR1 LNHDA, CDR2 SQIVND (reference sequence). Trimming took 5 bases from V and 0 from J, leaving 4 bases between them. This CDR3 is 12 amino acids long.

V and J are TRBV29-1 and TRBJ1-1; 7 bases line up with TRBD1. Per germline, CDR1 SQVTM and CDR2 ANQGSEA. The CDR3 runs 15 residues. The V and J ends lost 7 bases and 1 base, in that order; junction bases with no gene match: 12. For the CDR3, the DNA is TGCAGCGCAAAGATCCCGGGACAGACGAACACTGAAGCTTTCTTT. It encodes CSAKIPGQTNTEAFF.